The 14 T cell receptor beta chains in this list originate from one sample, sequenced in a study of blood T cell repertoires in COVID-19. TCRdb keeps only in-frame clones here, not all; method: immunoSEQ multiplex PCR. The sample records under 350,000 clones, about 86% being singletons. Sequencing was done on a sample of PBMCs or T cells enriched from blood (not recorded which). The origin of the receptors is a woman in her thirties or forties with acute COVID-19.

CDR3 loop: CASNGGEGRSQPQHF. The CDR3 nucleotides read TGTGCCAGTAATGGGGGGGAGGGAAGAAGTCAGCCCCAGCATTTT. The chain employs TRBV19 and TRBJ1-5; possibly TRBD1 for D (5 bases). Germline lookup yields CDR1 LNHDA and CDR2 SQIVND (reference sequence). The CDR3 spans 15 residues. V was shortened by 7 bases and J by 6 bases, with 19 bases between the two germline ends.

The DNA of the CDR3 is TGTGCCAGCAGCTCCGACGGTAGAGGGACAGTCTATGGCTACACCTTC. Translating gives CASSSDGRGTVYGYTF. The rearrangement uses TRBV9 and TRBJ1-2, with 7 nucleotides matching TRBD1. CDR1 and CDR2 (germline): SGDLS, YYNGEE. Trimming removed 4 bases from V and 4 bases from J; junction bases left unmatched: 13. The CDR3 runs to 16 residues.

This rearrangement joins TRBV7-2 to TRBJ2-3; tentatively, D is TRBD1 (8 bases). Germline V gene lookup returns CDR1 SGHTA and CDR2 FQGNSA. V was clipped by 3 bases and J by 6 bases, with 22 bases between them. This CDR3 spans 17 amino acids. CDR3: CASSFGQGGSTRDTQYF. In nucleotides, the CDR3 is TGTGCCAGCAGCTTCGGACAGGGAGGGTCCACACGGGATACGCAGTATTTT.

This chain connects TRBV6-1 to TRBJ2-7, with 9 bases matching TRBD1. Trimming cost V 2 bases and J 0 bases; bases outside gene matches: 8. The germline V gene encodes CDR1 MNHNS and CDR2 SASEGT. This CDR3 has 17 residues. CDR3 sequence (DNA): TGTGCCAGCAGTGAACCGGGACAGGGCCCTACCTCCTACGAGCAGTACTTC. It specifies CASSEPGQGPTSYEQYF.

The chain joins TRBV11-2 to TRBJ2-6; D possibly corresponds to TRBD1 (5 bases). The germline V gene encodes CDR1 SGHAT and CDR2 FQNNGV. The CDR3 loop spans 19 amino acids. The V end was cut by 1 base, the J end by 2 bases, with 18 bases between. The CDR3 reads CASSLGSQGLSAGANVLTF. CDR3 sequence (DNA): TGTGCCAGCAGCTTAGGGTCCCAGGGTCTCTCGGCTGGGGCCAACGTCCTGACTTTC.

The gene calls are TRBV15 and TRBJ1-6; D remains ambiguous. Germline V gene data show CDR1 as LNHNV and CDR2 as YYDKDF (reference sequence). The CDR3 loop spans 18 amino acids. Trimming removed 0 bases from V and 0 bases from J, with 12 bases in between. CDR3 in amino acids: CATSRDPAGSSYNSPLHF. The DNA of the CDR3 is TGTGCCACCAGCAGAGATCCCGCCGGGAGCTCCTATAATTCACCCCTCCACTTT.

For the CDR3, the DNA is TGTGCCAGCAGTCGCGGTGTGACAGGGGCTCGCGAGCAGTACTTC. This sequence encodes CASSRGVTGAREQYF. V gene TRBV28 combines with J gene TRBJ2-7; 8 nucleotides agree with TRBD1. CDR1 is MDHEN and CDR2 is SYDVKM in the germline V gene. The CDR3 consists of 15 residues. V was pared by 5 bases and J by 6 bases, with 12 bases of the junction left unmatched.

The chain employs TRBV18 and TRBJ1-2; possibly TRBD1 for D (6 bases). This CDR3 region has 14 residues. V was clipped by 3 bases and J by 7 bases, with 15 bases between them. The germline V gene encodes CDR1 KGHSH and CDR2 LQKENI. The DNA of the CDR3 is TGTGCCAGCTCACCCAAAACAGGGTCCGGTGGCTACACCTTC. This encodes CASSPKTGSGGYTF. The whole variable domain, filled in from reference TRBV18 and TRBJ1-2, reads NAGVMQNPRHLVRRRGQEARLRCSPMKGHSHVYWYRQLPEEGLKFMVYLQKENIIDESGMPKERFSAEFPKEGPSILRIQQVVRGDSAAYFCASSPKTGSGGYTFGSGTRLTVV.

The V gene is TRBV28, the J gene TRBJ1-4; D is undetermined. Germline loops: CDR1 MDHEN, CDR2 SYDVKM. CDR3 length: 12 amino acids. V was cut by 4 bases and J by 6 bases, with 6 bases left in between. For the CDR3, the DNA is TGTGCCAGCAGTTATCGGGATGAAAAACTGTTTTTT. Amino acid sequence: CASSYRDEKLFF.

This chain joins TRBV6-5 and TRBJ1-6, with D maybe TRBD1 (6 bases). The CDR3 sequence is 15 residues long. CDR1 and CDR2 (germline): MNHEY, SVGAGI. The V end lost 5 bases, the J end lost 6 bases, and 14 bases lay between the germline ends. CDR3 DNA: TGTGCCAGCAGTCCCCGACAGGTTCTTAATTCACCCCTCCACTTT. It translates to CASSPRQVLNSPLHF.

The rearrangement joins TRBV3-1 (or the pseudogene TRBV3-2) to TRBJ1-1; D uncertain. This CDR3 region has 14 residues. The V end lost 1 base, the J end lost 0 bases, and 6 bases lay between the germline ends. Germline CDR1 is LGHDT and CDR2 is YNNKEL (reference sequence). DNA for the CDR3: TGTGCCAGCAGCCAAGTATCGGTGAACACTGAAGCTTTCTTT. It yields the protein CASSQVSVNTEAFF.

The CDR3 loop reads CASSRARTSDSYNEQFF. In DNA form, the CDR3 reads TGTGCCAGCAGCAGGGCCCGGACTAGCGACTCCTACAATGAGCAGTTCTTC. This chain joins TRBV5-4 and TRBJ2-1; 9 bases match TRBD2. Germline CDR1 is SGHNT and CDR2 is YYREEE (reference sequence). CDR3 size: 17 residues. Losses at the gene ends were 4 bases for V and 0 bases for J; bases not matched to a gene: 8.

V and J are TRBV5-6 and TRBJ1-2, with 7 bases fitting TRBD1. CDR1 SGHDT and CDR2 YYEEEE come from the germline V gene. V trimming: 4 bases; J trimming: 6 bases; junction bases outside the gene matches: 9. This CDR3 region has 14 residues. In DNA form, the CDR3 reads TGTGCCAGCAGCCAAGACCACCAGGGGGATGGCTACACCTTC. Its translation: CASSQDHQGDGYTF.

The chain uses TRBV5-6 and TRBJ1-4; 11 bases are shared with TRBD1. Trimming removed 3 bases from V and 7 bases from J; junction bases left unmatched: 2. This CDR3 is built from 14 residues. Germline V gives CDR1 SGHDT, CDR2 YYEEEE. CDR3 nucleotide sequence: TGTGCCAGCAGCTCCGGGACAGGGGGTGAAAAACTGTTTTTT. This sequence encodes CASSSGTGGEKLFF.